Listed here are 29 T cell receptor beta chains from one sample, sequenced in a study of shared clonotypes between healthy human individuals. CD45RO-negative, CCR7-positively selected cells formed the naive CD8 fraction, excluding terminally differentiated effector memory CD45RA+ cells. Clones were read by immunoSEQ multiplex PCR, and TCRdb kept only the in-frame ones, dropping some. Of around 2,000,000 clones in the sample, about 95% were seen once. The specimen sequenced was naive CD8+ T cells sorted from blood. These receptors all come from a man aged 18 to 29 in good health.

This clone was recorded once. The chain is built from TRBV19 and TRBJ2-7; 13 bases are shared with TRBD2. The ends lost 5 bases at V and 3 bases at J; junction bases unmatched: 4. The CDR3 is 15 amino acids. Germline lookup yields CDR1 LNHDA and CDR2 SQIVND (reference sequence). CDR3 in DNA: TGTGCCAGTAGTCCGGGGACTAGCGGGAACTACGAGCAGTACTTC. Protein product: CASSPGTSGNYEQYF. Based on the CDR3 plus reference TRBV19 and TRBJ2-7, the full variable domain is DGGITQSPKYLFRKEGQNVTLSCEQNLNHDAMYWYRQDPGQGLRLIYYSQIVNDFQKGDIAEGYSVSREKKESFPLTVTSAQKNPTAFYLCASSPGTSGNYEQYFGPGTRLTVT.

The sample holds one count of this clone. V usage is TRBV7-8 and J usage is TRBJ2-7; perhaps TRBD1 as D (5 bases). This CDR3 spans 12 amino acids. Germline CDR1 and CDR2: SGHVS and FQNEAQ. Trimming cost V 8 bases and J 1 base, with 9 bases left between them. The CDR3 DNA sequence: TGTGCCAGCTCGGACACATCCTACGAGCAGTACTTC. Translation: CASSDTSYEQYF.

The CDR3 nucleotides read TGTGCCTGGAGTGCCTCCTCAAACATTCAGTACTTC. Translation: CAWSASSNIQYF. The chain recombines TRBV30 with TRBJ2-4; no reliable D call. CDR3 size: 12 residues. Trimming cost V 1 base and J 6 bases, with 7 bases left between them. Germline values: CDR1 GTSNPN, CDR2 SVGIG (reference sequence).

The chain carries TRBV19 and TRBJ2-1; possible D gene TRBD1, 6 bases. V was cut by 2 bases and J by 5 bases, with 22 bases left in between. Germline-derived CDR1 and CDR2 are LNHDA and SQIVND (reference sequence). The CDR3 is 18 residues long. The CDR3 region has the DNA TGTGCCAGTAGTATAAGGGGCGGACAGAAGCGTACAAACAATGAGCAGTTCTTC. The encoded protein is CASSIRGGQKRTNNEQFF.

This chain uses TRBV28 with TRBJ1-6, with D perhaps TRBD1 (6 bases). Germline CDR1 MDHEN, CDR2 SYDVKM. The CDR3 consists of 16 residues. The germline V and J ends were trimmed by 5 bases and 5 bases, with 16 bases remaining between them. The CDR3 region has the DNA TGTGCCAGCAGTCCCCGGACAGTGAAAAATAATTCACCCCTCCACTTT. Amino acids: CASSPRTVKNNSPLHF.

The V and J genes are TRBV29-1 and TRBJ1-1; TRBD1 agrees at 8 bases. In germline, CDR1 is SQVTM, CDR2 ANQGSEA. CDR3 length: 13 residues. V was pared by 6 bases and J by 8 bases, with 11 bases of the junction left unmatched. This chain's CDR3 is CSVRDRSLVEAFF. As DNA, the CDR3 is TGCAGCGTCCGGGACAGGTCCCTTGTAGAAGCTTTCTTT.

The J gene is TRBJ1-4, the V gene TRBV6-5, with a tentative D call TRBD1 (5 bases). V lost 1 base and J lost 4, with 10 bases in between. CDR1 is MNHEY and CDR2 is SVGAGI in the germline V gene. This CDR3 has 15 amino acids. The CDR3 DNA sequence: TGTGCCAGCAGTTACTTGGCAGGGCGTAATGAAAAACTGTTTTTT. It encodes CASSYLAGRNEKLFF.

This chain links TRBV10-2 with TRBJ2-1; 9 bases line up with TRBD2. The CDR3 runs 16 residues. Unmatched junction bases numbered 13, after V lost 9 bases and J lost 4 bases. CDR1 WSHSY and CDR2 SAAADI come from the germline V gene. CDR3 amino acids: CASASGGSGGYNEQFF. As DNA, the CDR3 is TGCGCCAGTGCCTCTGGTGGTAGCGGGGGATACAATGAGCAGTTCTTC.

This clone appeared a single time. The rearrangement uses TRBV28 and TRBJ2-1; 8 bases are shared with TRBD2. This CDR3 has 14 amino acids. Germline V lookup: CDR1 MDHEN, CDR2 SYDVKM. Trimming at V came to 7 bases and at J to 5 bases, leaving 7 bases not matched to a gene. CDR3: CASTVAGLHNEQFF. The CDR3 nucleotides read TGTGCCAGCACCGTAGCGGGGTTACACAATGAGCAGTTCTTC.

The chain combines TRBV27 with TRBJ2-7, with 7 bases that match TRBD2. This CDR3 comprises 14 residues. Germline-derived CDR1 and CDR2 are MNHEY and SMNVEV (reference sequence). V was clipped by 1 base and J by 2 bases; unmatched bases: 2. The chain's CDR3 is CASSLWDYPYEQYF. In DNA form, the CDR3 reads TGTGCCAGCAGTTTATGGGACTACCCCTACGAGCAGTACTTC.

Concerning this clone: This sample includes further DNA sequences coding for the same CDR3. This chain connects TRBV4-1 to TRBJ2-7; 7 nucleotides agree with TRBD1. Germline V lookup: CDR1 MGHRA, CDR2 YSYEKL. After removal of 0 bases from V and 1 base from J, the junction contained 6 bases not matched to a gene. The CDR3 length is 16 residues. CDR3 loop: CASSQESGTVSYEQYF. The CDR3 nucleotides are TGCGCCAGCAGCCAAGAATCCGGGACAGTTTCCTACGAGCAGTACTTC.

This sequence joins TRBV9 and TRBJ2-1; D perhaps matches TRBD2 (5 bases). Trimming cost V 0 bases and J 5 bases, with 9 bases left between them. CDR1 and CDR2 (germline): SGDLS, YYNGEE. CDR3 length: 14 residues. The CDR3 is CASSVGNGDNEQFF. CDR3 in DNA: TGTGCCAGCAGCGTAGGGAACGGGGACAATGAGCAGTTCTTC.

The genes are TRBV18 and TRBJ2-5; weak D call: TRBD1 (6 bases). The CDR3 is made up of 15 amino acids. Trimming stripped 1 base from V and 1 base from J, with 10 bases between. Per germline, CDR1 KGHSH and CDR2 LQKENI. CDR3 region: CASSPLGQLQETQYF. The CDR3 coding sequence is TGTGCCAGCTCACCACTCGGACAGCTCCAAGAGACCCAGTACTTC.

V gene TRBV30 combines with J gene TRBJ1-2; 9 bases map to TRBD1. V lost 4 bases to trimming and J lost 5 bases; unmatched junction nucleotides: 5. The CDR3 spans 13 residues. CDR1 and CDR2 (germline): GTSNPN, SVGIG (reference sequence). The chain's CDR3 is CAWIQGAWYGYTF. CDR3 DNA: TGTGCCTGGATACAGGGGGCATGGTATGGCTACACCTTC.

Points on this clone: Other DNA sequences in the sample encode the same CDR3. The rearrangement joins TRBV9 to TRBJ2-7; no firm D call. The CDR3 is made up of 13 amino acids. Germline CDR1 is SGDLS and CDR2 is YYNGEE. Trimming stripped 4 bases from V and 1 base from J, with 9 bases between. The CDR3 loop is CASSPPSSYEQYF. CDR3 in DNA: TGTGCCAGCAGCCCCCCCTCTTCCTACGAGCAGTACTTC.

The J gene is TRBJ2-3, the V gene TRBV4-1; the match to TRBD2 covers 11 bases. The CDR3 has 14 residues. The ends lost 5 bases at V and 7 bases at J; junction bases unmatched: 5. Germline-derived CDR1 and CDR2 are MGHRA and YSYEKL. DNA for the CDR3: TGCGCCAGCAGCGATAGCGGGGGGGCGTATACGCAGTATTTT. Its protein product is CASSDSGGAYTQYF.

V is TRBV6-5 and J is TRBJ1-1, with 7 nucleotides matching TRBD1. The CDR3 sequence is 14 residues long. The trim removed 4 bases at V and 3 bases at J, leaving 5 bases unmatched. Germline V lookup: CDR1 MNHEY, CDR2 SVGAGI. CDR3 nucleotides: TGTGCCAGCAGTTCGACAGGGATGGACACTGAAGCTTTCTTT. It specifies CASSSTGMDTEAFF.

As concerns this clone: Other DNA sequences in this sample translate to the same CDR3. The V and J genes are TRBV2 and TRBJ2-2, with D possibly TRBD1 on 6 matching bases. V was pared by 6 bases and J by 0 bases, with 11 bases between. The CDR3 totals 15 residues. CDR1 SNHLY and CDR2 FYNNEI come from the germline V gene. The CDR3 nucleotides are TGTGCCAGCAGAGCCGGGACAACGAACACCGGGGAGCTGTTTTTT. Residues: CASRAGTTNTGELFF.

CDR3 nucleotide sequence: TGTGCCAGCAGTGAATTCGGCAACGGTAGAAACACCATATATTTT. Translated, it gives CASSEFGNGRNTIYF. The chain links TRBV6-1 to TRBJ1-3; D is uncertain. CDR3 length: 15 residues. V gave up 2 bases and J gave up 5 bases, with 13 bases separating them. Germline V lookup: CDR1 MNHNS, CDR2 SASEGT.

On this clone: The identical CDR3 is also encoded by other nucleotide sequences in the sample. The CDR3 nucleotides read TGTGCCAGCAGTGAATGGGATGAGCAGTTCTTC. Amino acid sequence: CASSEWDEQFF. The chain uses TRBV2 and TRBJ2-1, with unresolved D. Germline CDR1 SNHLY, CDR2 FYNNEI. The CDR3 totals 11 residues. V dropped 2 bases and J dropped 8 bases, with 4 bases sitting between them.

The V gene is TRBV4-1, the J gene TRBJ2-5, with TRBD2 matching 16 bases. CDR3 length equals 18 residues. Germline V gene lookup returns CDR1 MGHRA and CDR2 YSYEKL. Germline trimming cut 4 bases from V and 1 base from J; bases unmatched to any gene: 6. CDR3 sequence: CASSLGLAGGFGQETQYF. The CDR3 bases are TGCGCCAGCAGCCTGGGACTAGCGGGAGGGTTTGGCCAAGAGACCCAGTACTTC.

The chain is built from TRBV14 and TRBJ1-1, with D possibly being TRBD1 (5 bases). CDR1 is SGHDN, CDR2 FVKESK, per germline. V lost 3 bases and J lost 5, with 16 bases in between. The CDR3 is 15 amino acids. CDR3 protein: CASSHGTGGYTEAFF. Written as DNA, the CDR3 is TGTGCCAGCAGCCACGGGACGGGAGGGTATACTGAAGCTTTCTTT.

A remark on this clone: This sample includes further DNA sequences coding for the same CDR3. The chain couples TRBV27 to TRBJ2-7; no reliable D call. Looked up from germline, CDR1 is MNHEY and CDR2 is SMNVEV (reference sequence). This CDR3 region has 14 residues. Trimming cost V 5 bases and J 0 bases, with 11 bases left between them. The CDR3 protein is CASSPSGPSYEQYF. CDR3 nucleotides: TGTGCCAGCAGTCCTTCCGGACCCTCCTACGAGCAGTACTTC.

The V call is TRBV9, the J call TRBJ2-3; D possibly corresponds to TRBD2 (6 bases). The CDR3 covers 16 residues. In germline, CDR1 is SGDLS, CDR2 YYNGEE. The V and J ends lost 5 bases and 1 base respectively, with 17 bases between them. The CDR3 DNA follows: TGTGCCAGCAGTGATAGCGTGGCTAGCGGCACAGATACGCAGTATTTT. Translating gives CASSDSVASGTDTQYF.

The chain uses TRBV9 and TRBJ2-2; 14 positions agree with TRBD2. The CDR3 loop spans 18 amino acids. Germline V gives CDR1 SGDLS, CDR2 YYNGEE. The trim removed 8 bases at V and 0 bases at J, leaving 9 bases unmatched. The CDR3 DNA is TGTGCCAGTCAGTCCGGGACTAGCGGGGGCCCGAACACCGGGGAGCTGTTTTTT. Residues: CASQSGTSGGPNTGELFF.

The chain recombines TRBV15 with TRBJ1-1; tentatively, D is TRBD1 (5 bases). Germline assignment: CDR1 LNHNV and CDR2 YYDKDF (reference sequence). Trimming shortened V by 5 bases and J by 5 bases, and 12 bases separated the two germline ends. There are 13 residues in the CDR3. The CDR3 nucleotides are TGTGCCACCAGCGAGATGGGGGGGACTGAAGCTTTCTTT. The encoded protein is CATSEMGGTEAFF. The whole variable domain, remainder taken from reference TRBV15 and TRBJ1-1, is DAMVIQNPRYQVTQFGKPVTLSCSQTLNHNVMYWYQQKSSQAPKLLFHYYDKDFNNEADTPDNFQSRRPNTSFCFLDIRSPGLGDTAMYLCATSEMGGTEAFFGQGTRLTVV.

This chain uses TRBV5-6 with TRBJ2-3; the match to TRBD2 covers 7 bases. The CDR3 consists of 12 residues. V gave up 9 bases and J gave up 1 base; unmatched junction bases: 2. Germline loops: CDR1 SGHDT, CDR2 YYEEEE. CDR3 coding DNA: TGTGCCACCCGGGAGGGCACAGATACGCAGTATTTT. Residues: CATREGTDTQYF.

The chain employs TRBV7-3 and TRBJ2-3; 8 positions agree with TRBD2. Unmatched junction bases numbered 7, after V lost 2 bases and J lost 6 bases. CDR3 length: 15 amino acids. Germline lookup yields CDR1 SGHTA and CDR2 FQGTGA. The CDR3 region is CASSLYGGAYDTQYF. DNA for the CDR3: TGTGCCAGCAGCTTATACGGGGGGGCCTATGATACGCAGTATTTT.

V usage is TRBV9 and J usage is TRBJ1-1; D is uncertain. The CDR3 is 13 residues long. Germline values: CDR1 SGDLS, CDR2 YYNGEE. Trimming stripped 5 bases from V and 0 bases from J, with 8 bases between. The CDR3 sequence is CASSKGMNTEAFF. CDR3 bases: TGTGCCAGCAGTAAGGGAATGAACACTGAAGCTTTCTTT.